This T cell receptor beta chain was profiled in a study of cytomegalovirus exposure and HLA in healthy donors. Overall study findings and caveats: Being indistinguishable, some V segments were excluded, TRBV6-2 and TRBV6-3 among them. While the bulk of TCR sequences proved rare, some public TCRs turned up in many donors. Several of the most significant clusters appeared, in a later analysis, to be linked to common viral pathogens.

PCR used 60 Vbeta primers and 13 Jbeta primers. The repertoire was sequenced with immunoSEQ multiplex PCR; TCRdb's copy has only in-frame clones and lacks some. Found here are some 130,000 clones, around four fifths of them singletons; the top ten hold 5.5% to 8.5%. This CDR3 is built from 16 residues. V lost 7 bases and J 8 bases, leaving 24 bases between the germline ends. Germline V gene data show CDR1 as SNHLY and CDR2 as FYNNEI. A word on this clone: What it recognizes is unknown.

Sequences were obtained from PBMCs. J is TRBJ2-1 and V is TRBV2; D might be TRBD1 (6 bases). This TCR was recovered from a male donor in good health and CMV-seronegative. The CDR3 DNA is TGTGCCAGCATTTACAGGGCTGCAAACTCCCGAGATGAGCAGTTCTTC. Protein product: CASIYRAANSRDEQFF.